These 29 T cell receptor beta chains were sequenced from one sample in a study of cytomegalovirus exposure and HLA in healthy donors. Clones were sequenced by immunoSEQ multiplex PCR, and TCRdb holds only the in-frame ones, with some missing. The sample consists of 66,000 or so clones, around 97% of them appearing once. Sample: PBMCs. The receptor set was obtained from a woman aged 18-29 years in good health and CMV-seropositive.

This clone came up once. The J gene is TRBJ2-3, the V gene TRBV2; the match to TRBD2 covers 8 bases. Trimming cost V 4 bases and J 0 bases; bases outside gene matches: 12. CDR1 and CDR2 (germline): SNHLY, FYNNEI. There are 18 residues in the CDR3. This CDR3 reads CASSANRGTRASTDTQYF. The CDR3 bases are TGTGCCAGCAGTGCCAACCGTGGGACTAGGGCTAGCACAGATACGCAGTATTTT.

The CDR3 here is CTKPATGYFLGTEAFF. The DNA for the CDR3 is TGCACCAAGCCTGCTACAGGGTACTTTTTGGGCACTGAAGCTTTCTTT. V is TRBV1 and J is TRBJ1-1; TRBD1 is the table's D call and was not checked against the DNA. TRBV1 has pseudogene status. The CDR3 extends over 16 amino acids.

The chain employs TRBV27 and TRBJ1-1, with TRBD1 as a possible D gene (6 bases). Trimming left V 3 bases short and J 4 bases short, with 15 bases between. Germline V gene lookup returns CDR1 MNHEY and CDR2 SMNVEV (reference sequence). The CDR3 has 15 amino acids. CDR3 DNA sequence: TGTGCCAGCAGTTTCCCCCCAGGGGTTGGCACTGAAGCTTTCTTT. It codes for CASSFPPGVGTEAFF.

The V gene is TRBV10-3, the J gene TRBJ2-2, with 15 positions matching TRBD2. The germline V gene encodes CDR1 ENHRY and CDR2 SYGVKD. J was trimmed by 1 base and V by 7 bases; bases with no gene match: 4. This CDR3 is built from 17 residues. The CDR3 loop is CAINGLAGGENTGELFF. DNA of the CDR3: TGTGCCATCAACGGACTAGCGGGAGGGGAGAACACCGGGGAGCTGTTTTTT.

Written as DNA, the CDR3 is TGTGCCAGCAGCTTAGCGACTAGCGGGAGGACCGGGGAGCTGTTTTTT. It is translated as CASSLATSGRTGELFF. The chain uses TRBV7-9 and TRBJ2-2; 13 bases fit TRBD2. Germline V gives CDR1 SEHNR, CDR2 FQNEAQ (reference sequence). The CDR3 spans 16 residues. V lost 0 bases, J lost 5 bases, and 0 bases stayed unmatched.

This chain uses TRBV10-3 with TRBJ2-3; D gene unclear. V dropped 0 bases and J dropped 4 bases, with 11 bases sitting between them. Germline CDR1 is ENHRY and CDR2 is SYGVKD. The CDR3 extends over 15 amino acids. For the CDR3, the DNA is TGTGCCATCAGTGAGTCGAGTCCAGCGTCAGATACGCAGTATTTT. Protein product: CAISESSPASDTQYF.

This CDR3 is CASSHKAGGSGYEQYF. DNA for the CDR3: TGTGCCAGCAGCCATAAGGCGGGGGGGAGCGGCTACGAGCAGTACTTC. This rearrangement joins TRBV7-8 to TRBJ2-7; 9 bases line up with TRBD2. The length of the CDR3 is 16 residues. Germline CDR1 and CDR2: SGHVS and FQNEAQ. V lost 5 bases to trimming and J lost 3 bases; unmatched junction nucleotides: 11.

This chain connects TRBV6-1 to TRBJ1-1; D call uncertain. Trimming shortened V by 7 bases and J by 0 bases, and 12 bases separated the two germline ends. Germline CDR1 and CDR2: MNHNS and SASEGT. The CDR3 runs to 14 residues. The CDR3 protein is CASTERRLNTEAFF. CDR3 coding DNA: TGTGCCAGCACCGAGCGGCGGTTGAACACTGAAGCTTTCTTT.

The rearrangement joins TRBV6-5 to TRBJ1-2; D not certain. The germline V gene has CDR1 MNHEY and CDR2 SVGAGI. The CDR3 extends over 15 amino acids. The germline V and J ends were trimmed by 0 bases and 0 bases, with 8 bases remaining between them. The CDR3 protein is CASSYSRGANYGYTF. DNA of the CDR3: TGTGCCAGCAGTTACTCGAGAGGAGCTAACTATGGCTACACCTTC.

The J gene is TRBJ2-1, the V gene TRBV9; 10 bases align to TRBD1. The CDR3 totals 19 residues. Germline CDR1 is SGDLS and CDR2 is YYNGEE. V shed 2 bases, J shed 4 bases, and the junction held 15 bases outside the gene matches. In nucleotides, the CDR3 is TGTGCCAGCAGCGTCCCGGGACAGGGGTCCACTATTGGATACAATGAGCAGTTCTTC. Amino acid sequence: CASSVPGQGSTIGYNEQFF.

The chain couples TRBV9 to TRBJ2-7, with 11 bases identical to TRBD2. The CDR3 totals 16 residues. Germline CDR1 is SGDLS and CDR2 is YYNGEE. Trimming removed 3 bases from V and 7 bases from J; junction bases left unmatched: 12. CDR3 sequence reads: CASSDGTSGASWEQYF. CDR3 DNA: TGTGCCAGCAGCGACGGGACTAGCGGTGCCTCCTGGGAGCAGTACTTC.

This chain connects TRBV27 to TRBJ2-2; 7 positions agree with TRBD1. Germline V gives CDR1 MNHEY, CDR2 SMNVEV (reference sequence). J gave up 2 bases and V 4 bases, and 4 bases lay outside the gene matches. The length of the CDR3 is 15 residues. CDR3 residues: CASSSGQHNTGELFF. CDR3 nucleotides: TGTGCCAGCAGTTCGGGACAGCACAACACCGGGGAGCTGTTTTTT.

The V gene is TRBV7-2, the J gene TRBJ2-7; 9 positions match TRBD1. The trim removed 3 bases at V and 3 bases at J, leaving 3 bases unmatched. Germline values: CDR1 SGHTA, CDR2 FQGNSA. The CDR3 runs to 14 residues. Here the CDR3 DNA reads TGTGCCAGCAGCTTCGAGGGACAGGGCTACGAGCAGTACTTC. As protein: CASSFEGQGYEQYF.

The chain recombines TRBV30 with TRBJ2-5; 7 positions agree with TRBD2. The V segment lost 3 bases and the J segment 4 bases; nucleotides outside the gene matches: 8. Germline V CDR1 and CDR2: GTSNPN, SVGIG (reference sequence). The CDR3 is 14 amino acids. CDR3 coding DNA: TGTGCCTGGAGGCATGCGGGAGCTGGAGAGACCCAGTACTTC. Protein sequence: CAWRHAGAGETQYF.

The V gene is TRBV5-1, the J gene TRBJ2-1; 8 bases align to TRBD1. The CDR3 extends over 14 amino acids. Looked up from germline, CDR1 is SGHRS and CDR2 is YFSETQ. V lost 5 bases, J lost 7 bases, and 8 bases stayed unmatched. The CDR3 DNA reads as TGCGCCAGCAGGGGCACAGGGGGAATGAATGAGCAGTTCTTC. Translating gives CASRGTGGMNEQFF.

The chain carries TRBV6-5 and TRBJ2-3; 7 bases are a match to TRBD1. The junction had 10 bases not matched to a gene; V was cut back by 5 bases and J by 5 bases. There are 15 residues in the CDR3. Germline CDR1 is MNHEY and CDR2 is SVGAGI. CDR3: CASSKMTGILDTQYF. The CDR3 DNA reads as TGTGCCAGCAGTAAGATGACAGGGATATTAGATACGCAGTATTTT.

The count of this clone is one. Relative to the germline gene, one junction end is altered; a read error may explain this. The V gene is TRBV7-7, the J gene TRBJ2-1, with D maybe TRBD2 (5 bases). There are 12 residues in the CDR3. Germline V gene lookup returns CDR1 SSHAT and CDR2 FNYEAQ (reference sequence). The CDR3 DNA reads TGTGCTAGCAGCTCGGACTGGGGTGAGCAGTTCTTC. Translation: CASSSDWGEQFF.

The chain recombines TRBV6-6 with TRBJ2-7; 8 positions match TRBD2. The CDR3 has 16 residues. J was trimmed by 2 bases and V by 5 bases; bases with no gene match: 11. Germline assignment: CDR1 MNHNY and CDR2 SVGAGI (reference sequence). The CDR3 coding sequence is TGTGCCAGCAGTCCGGTGGCTAGCGGGTATACCTACGAGCAGTACTTC. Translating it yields CASSPVASGYTYEQYF.

This chain's CDR3 is CSVRGGRGTEAFF. DNA of the CDR3: TGCAGCGTGCGGGGGGGCAGGGGTACTGAAGCTTTCTTT. The V gene is TRBV29-1, the J gene TRBJ1-1; D is possibly TRBD1 (6 bases). The CDR3 runs to 13 residues. The V end was cut by 6 bases, the J end by 5 bases, with 16 bases between. Germline lookup yields CDR1 SQVTM and CDR2 ANQGSEA.

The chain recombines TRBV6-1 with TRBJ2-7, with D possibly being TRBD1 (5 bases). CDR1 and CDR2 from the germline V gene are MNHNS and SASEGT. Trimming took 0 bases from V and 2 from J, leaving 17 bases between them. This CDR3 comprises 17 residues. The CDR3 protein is CASSEALLGRATYEQYF. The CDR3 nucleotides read TGTGCCAGCAGTGAAGCGCTTCTGGGCAGGGCGACCTACGAGCAGTACTTC.

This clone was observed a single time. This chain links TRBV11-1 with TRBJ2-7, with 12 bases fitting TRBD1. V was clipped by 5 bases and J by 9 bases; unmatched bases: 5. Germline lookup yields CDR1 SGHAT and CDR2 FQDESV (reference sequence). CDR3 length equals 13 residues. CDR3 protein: CASSGGTGGLQYF. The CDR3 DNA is TGTGCCAGCAGCGGCGGGACAGGGGGCTTGCAGTACTTC.

The CDR3 loop reads CAISDPAGAQYEQFF. The CDR3 DNA follows: TGTGCCATCAGTGACCCAGCGGGAGCTCAGTATGAGCAGTTCTTC. This sequence joins TRBV10-3 and TRBJ2-1; TRBD2 aligns across 8 bases. The V and J ends lost 3 bases and 8 bases, in that order; junction bases with no gene match: 9. CDR3 length equals 15 residues. Germline lookup yields CDR1 ENHRY and CDR2 SYGVKD.

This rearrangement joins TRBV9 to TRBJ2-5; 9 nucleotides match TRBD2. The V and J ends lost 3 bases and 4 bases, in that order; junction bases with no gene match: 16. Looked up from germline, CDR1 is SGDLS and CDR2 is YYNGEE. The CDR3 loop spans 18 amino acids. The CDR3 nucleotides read TGTGCCAGCAGCGGGGGATTTCCTAGCGGGACCCAAGGAGAGACCCAGTACTTC. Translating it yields CASSGGFPSGTQGETQYF.

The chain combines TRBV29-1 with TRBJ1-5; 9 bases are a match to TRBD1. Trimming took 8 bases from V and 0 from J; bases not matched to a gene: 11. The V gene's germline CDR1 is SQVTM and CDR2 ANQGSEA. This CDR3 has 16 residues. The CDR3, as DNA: TGCAGCCCCGACCGGGACAGGGTGAATAGCAATCAGCCCCAGCATTTT. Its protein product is CSPDRDRVNSNQPQHF.

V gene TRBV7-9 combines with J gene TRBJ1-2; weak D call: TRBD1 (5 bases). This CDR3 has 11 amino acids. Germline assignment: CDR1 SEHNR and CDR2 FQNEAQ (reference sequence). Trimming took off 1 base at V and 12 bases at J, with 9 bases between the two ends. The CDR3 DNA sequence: TGTGCCAGCAGCTTAGGCAGGGCACACACCTTC. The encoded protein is CASSLGRAHTF.

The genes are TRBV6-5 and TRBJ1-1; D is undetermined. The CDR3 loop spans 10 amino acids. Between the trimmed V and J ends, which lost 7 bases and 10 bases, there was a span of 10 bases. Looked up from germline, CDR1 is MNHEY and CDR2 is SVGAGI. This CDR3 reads CASMYPGAFF. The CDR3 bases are TGTGCCAGCATGTACCCCGGAGCTTTCTTT.

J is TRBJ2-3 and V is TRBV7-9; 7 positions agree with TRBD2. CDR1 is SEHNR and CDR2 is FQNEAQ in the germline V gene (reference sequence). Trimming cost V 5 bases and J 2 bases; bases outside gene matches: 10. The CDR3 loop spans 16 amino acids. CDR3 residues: CASSDTGTTITDTQYF. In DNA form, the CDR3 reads TGTGCCAGCAGCGACACCGGGACTACTATCACAGATACGCAGTATTTT.

CDR3 in DNA: TGTGCCAGCAGCTTGGATTTAACAGATACGCAGTATTTT. Protein sequence: CASSLDLTDTQYF. The chain is built from TRBV5-4 and TRBJ2-3, with no clear D. Germline loops: CDR1 SGHNT, CDR2 YYREEE (reference sequence). This CDR3 has 13 amino acids. V gave up 0 bases and J gave up 3 bases, with 5 bases separating them.

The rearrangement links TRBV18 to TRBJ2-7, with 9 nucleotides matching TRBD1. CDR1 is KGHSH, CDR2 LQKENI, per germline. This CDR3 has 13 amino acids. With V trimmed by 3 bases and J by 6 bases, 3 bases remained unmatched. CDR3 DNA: TGTGCCAGCTCACCGGGACAGGGAGCCGAGCAGTACTTC. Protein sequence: CASSPGQGAEQYF.